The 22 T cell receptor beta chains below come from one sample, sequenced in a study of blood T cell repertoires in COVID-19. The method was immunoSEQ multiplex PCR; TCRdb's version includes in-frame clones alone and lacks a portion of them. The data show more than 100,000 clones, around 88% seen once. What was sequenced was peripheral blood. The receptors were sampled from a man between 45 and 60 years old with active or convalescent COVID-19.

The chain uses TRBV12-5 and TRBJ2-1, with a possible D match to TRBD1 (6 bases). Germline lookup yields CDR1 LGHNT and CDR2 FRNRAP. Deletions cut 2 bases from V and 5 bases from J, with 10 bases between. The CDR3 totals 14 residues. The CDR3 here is CASGLRQADNEQFF. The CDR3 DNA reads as TGTGCTAGTGGTTTGAGACAGGCGGACAATGAGCAGTTCTTC.

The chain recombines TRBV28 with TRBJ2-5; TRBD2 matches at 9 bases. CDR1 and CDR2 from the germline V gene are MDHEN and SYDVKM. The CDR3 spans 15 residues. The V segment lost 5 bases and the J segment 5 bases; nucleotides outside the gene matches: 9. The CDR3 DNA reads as TGTGCCAGCAGTCCCACCGGGACTAGCTGGGAGACCCAGTACTTC. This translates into CASSPTGTSWETQYF.

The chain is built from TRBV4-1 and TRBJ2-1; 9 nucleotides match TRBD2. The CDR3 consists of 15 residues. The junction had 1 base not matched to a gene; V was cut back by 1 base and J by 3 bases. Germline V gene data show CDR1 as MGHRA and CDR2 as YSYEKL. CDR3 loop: CASSQGLADYNEQFF. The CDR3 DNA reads TGCGCCAGCAGCCAAGGACTAGCGGACTACAATGAGCAGTTCTTC.

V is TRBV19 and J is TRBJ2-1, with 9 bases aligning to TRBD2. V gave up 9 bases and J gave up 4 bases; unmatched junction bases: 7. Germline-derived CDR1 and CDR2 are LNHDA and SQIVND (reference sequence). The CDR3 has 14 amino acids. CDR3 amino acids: CASQGLARYNEQFF. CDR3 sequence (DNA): TGTGCCAGCCAGGGACTAGCCCGATACAATGAGCAGTTCTTC. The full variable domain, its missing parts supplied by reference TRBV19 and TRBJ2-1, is DGGITQSPKYLFRKEGQNVTLSCEQNLNHDAMYWYRQDPGQGLRLIYYSQIVNDFQKGDIAEGYSVSREKKESFPLTVTSAQKNPTAFYLCASQGLARYNEQFFGPGTRLTVL.

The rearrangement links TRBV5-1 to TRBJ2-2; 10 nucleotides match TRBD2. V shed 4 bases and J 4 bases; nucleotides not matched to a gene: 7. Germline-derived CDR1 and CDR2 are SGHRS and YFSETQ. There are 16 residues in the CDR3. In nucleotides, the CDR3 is TGCGCCAGCAGCGATCCTAGCGGGGGCGCCACCGGGGAGCTGTTTTTT. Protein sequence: CASSDPSGGATGELFF.

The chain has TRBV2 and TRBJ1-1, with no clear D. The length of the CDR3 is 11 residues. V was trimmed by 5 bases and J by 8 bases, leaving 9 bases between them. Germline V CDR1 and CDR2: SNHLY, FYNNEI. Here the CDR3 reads CASSPELEAFF. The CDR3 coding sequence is TGTGCCAGCAGTCCCGAGCTAGAAGCTTTCTTT.

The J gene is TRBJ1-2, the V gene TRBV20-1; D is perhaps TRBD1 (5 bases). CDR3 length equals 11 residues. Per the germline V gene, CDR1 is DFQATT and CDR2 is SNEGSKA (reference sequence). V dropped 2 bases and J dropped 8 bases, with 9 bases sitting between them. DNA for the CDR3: TGCAGTGCTAGAAGCGGGGGAGGCTACACCTTC. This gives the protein CSARSGGGYTF.

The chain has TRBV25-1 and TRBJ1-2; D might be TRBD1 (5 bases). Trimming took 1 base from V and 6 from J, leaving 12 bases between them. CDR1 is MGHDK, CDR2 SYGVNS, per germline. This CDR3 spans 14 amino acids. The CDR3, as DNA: TGTGCCAGCAGTGAATTCGGCAGGGTAGATGGCTACACCTTC. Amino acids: CASSEFGRVDGYTF.

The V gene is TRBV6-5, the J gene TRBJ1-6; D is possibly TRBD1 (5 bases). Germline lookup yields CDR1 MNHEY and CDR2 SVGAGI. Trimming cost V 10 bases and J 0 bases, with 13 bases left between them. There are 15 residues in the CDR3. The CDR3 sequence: CAIGRDVSYNSPLHF. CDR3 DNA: TGTGCCATCGGGAGGGACGTCTCCTATAATTCACCCCTCCACTTT.

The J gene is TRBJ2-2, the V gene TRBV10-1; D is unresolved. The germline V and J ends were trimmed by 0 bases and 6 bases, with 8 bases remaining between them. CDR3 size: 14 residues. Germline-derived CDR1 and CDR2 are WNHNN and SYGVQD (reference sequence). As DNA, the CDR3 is TGCGCCAGCAGTGAGTCATCTAGACCCGGGGAGCTGTTTTTT. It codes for CASSESSRPGELFF.

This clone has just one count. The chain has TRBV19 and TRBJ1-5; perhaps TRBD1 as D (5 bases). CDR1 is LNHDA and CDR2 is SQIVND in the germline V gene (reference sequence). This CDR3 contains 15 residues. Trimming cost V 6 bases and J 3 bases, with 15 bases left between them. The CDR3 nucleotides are TGTGCCAGTAGCCGTCGAGGCAGGGACAATCAGCCCCAGCATTTT. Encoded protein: CASSRRGRDNQPQHF. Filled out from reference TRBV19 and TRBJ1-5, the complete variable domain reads DGGITQSPKYLFRKEGQNVTLSCEQNLNHDAMYWYRQDPGQGLRLIYYSQIVNDFQKGDIAEGYSVSREKKESFPLTVTSAQKNPTAFYLCASSRRGRDNQPQHFGDGTRLSIL.

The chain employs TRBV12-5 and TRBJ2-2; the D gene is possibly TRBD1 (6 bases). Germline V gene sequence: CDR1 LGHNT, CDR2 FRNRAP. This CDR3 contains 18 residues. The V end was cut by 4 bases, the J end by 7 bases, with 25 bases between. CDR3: CASGSPDDRNPLLGELFF. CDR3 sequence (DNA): TGTGCTAGTGGTTCCCCCGATGACAGGAACCCCCTCCTCGGGGAGCTGTTTTTT.

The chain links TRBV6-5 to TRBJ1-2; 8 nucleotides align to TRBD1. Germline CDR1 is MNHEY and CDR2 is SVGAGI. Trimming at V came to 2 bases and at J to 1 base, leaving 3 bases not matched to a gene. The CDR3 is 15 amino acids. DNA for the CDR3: TGTGCCAGCAGTTACCGGGGACAGGTTAACTATGGCTACACCTTC. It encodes CASSYRGQVNYGYTF.

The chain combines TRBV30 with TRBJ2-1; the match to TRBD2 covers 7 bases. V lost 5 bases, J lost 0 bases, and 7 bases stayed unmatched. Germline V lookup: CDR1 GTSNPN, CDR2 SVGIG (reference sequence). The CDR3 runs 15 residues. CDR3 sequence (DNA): TGTGCCTGGTCACAACCGGGGGGCTCCTACAATGAGCAGTTCTTC. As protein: CAWSQPGGSYNEQFF.

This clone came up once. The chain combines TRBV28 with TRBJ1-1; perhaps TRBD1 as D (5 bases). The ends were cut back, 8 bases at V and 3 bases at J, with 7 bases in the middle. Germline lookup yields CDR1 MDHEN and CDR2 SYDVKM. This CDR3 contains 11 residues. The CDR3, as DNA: TGTGCCAGCGTAGGGGACACTGAAGCTTTCTTT. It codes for CASVGDTEAFF.

Here the CDR3 DNA reads TGCAGCGTCGTTAGCGGGAGTCAAGATACGCAGTATTTT. As protein: CSVVSGSQDTQYF. The rearrangement links TRBV29-1 to TRBJ2-3; 9 bases align to TRBD2. Unmatched junction bases numbered 6, after V lost 6 bases and J lost 5 bases. Germline values: CDR1 SQVTM, CDR2 ANQGSEA. CDR3 length equals 13 residues.

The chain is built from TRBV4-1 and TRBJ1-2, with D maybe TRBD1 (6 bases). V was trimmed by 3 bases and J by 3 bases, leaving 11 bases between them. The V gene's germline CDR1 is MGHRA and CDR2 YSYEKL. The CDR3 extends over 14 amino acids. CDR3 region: CASSQNGGYYGYTF. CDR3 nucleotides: TGCGCCAGCAGCCAGAATGGGGGCTACTATGGCTACACCTTC.

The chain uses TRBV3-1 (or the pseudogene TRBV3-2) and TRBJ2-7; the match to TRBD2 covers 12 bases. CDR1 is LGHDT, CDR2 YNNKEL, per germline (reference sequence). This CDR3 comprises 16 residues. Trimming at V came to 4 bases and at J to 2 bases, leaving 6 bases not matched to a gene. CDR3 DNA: TGTGCCAGCAGCCGGACTAGCGGGGTGGGCGCCTACGAGCAGTACTTC. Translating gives CASSRTSGVGAYEQYF.

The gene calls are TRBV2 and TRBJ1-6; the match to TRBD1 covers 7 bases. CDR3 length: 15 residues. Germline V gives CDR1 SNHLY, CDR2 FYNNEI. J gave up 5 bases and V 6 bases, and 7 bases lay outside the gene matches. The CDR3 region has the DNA TGTGCCAGCAGCCCCGACAGGGCGAATAATTCACCCCTCCACTTT. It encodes CASSPDRANNSPLHF.

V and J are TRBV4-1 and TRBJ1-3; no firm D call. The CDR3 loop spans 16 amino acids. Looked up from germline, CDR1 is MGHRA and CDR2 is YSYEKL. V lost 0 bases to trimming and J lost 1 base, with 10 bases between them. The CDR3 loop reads CASSQDRRLSGNTIYF. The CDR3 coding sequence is TGCGCCAGCAGCCAAGATCGCAGGCTTTCTGGAAACACCATATATTTT.

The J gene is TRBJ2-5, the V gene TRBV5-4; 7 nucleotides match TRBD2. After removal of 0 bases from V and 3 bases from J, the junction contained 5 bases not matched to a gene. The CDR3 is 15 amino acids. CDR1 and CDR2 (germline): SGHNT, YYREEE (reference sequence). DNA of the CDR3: TGTGCCAGCAGCTTGGATCTAGCGGTTAAAGAGACCCAGTACTTC. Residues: CASSLDLAVKETQYF.

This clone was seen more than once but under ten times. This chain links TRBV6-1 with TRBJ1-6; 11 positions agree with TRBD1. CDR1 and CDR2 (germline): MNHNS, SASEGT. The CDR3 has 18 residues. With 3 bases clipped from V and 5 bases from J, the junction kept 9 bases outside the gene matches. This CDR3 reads CASSEIGQGAVNNSPLHF. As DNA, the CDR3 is TGTGCCAGCAGTGAGATCGGACAGGGGGCCGTCAATAATTCACCCCTCCACTTT.